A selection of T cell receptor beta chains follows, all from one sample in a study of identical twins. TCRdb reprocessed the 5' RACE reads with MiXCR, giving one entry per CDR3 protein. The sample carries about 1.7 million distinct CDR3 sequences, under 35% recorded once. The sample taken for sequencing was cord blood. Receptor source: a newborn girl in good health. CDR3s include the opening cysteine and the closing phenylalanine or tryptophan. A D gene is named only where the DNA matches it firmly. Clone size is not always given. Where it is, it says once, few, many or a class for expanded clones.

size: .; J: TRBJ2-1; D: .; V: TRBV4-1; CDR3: CASSSAGRTASYNEQFF; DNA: TGCGCCAGCAGCTCCGCCGGGCGGACCGCCTCCTACAATGAGCAGTTCTTC
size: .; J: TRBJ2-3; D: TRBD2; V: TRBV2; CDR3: CASSEGRAGATDTQYF; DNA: TGTGCCAGCAGTGAAGGGAGGGCGGGAGCCACAGATACGCAGTATTTT
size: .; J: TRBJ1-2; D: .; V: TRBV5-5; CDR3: CASSLGIREGLNYGYTF; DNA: TGTGCCAGCAGCTTAGGGATCAGGGAAGGGTTAAACTATGGCTACACCTTC
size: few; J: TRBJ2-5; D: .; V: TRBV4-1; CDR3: CASSQEWGTFDKIQETQYF; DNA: TGCGCCAGCAGCCAAGAATGGGGGACTTTTGACAAGATCCAAGAGACCCAGTACTTC
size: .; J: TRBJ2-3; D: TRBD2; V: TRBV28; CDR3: CASLSPGLAGTDTQYF; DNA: TGTGCCAGCCTTTCGCCGGGACTAGCGGGTACAGATACGCAGTATTTT
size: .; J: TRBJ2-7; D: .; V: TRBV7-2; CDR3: CASRNPGLSSYEQYF; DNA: TGTGCCAGCAGGAACCCAGGCCTTAGCTCCTACGAGCAGTACTTC
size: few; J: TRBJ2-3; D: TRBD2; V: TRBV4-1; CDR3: CASSQDFSGGDTQYF; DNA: TGCGCCAGCAGCCAAGATTTTAGCGGGGGGGATACGCAGTATTTT
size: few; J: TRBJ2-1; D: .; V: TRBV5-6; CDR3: CASSLAEGGPYNEQFF; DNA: TGTGCCAGCAGCTTGGCCGAGGGGGGGCCCTACAATGAGCAGTTCTTC
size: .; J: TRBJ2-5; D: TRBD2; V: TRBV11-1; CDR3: CASSLSPGEGQETQYF; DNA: TGTGCCAGCAGCTTATCCCCCGGGGAGGGACAAGAGACCCAGTACTTC
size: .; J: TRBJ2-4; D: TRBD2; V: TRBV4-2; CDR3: CASSPSRGARSKNIQYF; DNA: TGTGCCAGCAGCCCCTCGCGGGGGGCGAGAAGCAAAAACATTCAGTACTTC
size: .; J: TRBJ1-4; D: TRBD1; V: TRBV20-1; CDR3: CSARDRTGDEKLFF; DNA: TGCAGTGCTAGAGATAGGACAGGGGATGAAAAACTGTTTTTT
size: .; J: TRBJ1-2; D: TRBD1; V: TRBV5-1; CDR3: CASTRTGGGYTF; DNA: TGCGCCAGCACCCGGACAGGGGGAGGCTACACCTTC
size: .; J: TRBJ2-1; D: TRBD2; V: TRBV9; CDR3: CASSVAGASGISSYNEQFF; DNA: TGTGCCAGCAGCGTAGCGGGGGCTAGCGGGATCAGCTCCTACAATGAGCAGTTCTTC
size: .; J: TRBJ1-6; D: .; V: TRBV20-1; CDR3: CSASSGSYNSPLHF; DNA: TGCAGTGCTAGTTCCGGGTCCTATAATTCACCCCTCCACTTT
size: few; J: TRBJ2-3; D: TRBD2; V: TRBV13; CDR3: CASSLKRRGGLTSTDTQYF; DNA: TGTGCCAGCAGCTTAAAACGGCGCGGGGGGCTCACTAGCACAGATACGCAGTATTTT
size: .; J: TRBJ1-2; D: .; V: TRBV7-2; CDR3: CASSLGSAGVYGYTF; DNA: TGTGCCAGCAGCCTTGGGAGCGCTGGGGTCTATGGCTACACCTTC
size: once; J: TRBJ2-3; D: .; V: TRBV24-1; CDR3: CATRAPGTDTQYF; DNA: TGTGCCACCAGGGCCCCGGGCACAGATACGCAGTATTTT
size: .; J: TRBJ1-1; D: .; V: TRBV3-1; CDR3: CASSPQGGREAFF; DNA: TGTGCCAGCAGCCCTCAAGGAGGCAGGGAGGCTTTCTTT
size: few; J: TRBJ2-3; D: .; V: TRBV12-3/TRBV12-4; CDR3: CASSFSLRGGRNTQYF; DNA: TGTGCCAGCAGTTTCTCTTTAAGGGGGGGGAGGAATACGCAGTATTTT
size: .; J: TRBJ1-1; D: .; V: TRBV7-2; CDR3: CASSLVPGRGAEAFF; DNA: TGTGCCAGCAGCTTAGTTCCAGGGAGGGGGGCTGAAGCTTTCTTT
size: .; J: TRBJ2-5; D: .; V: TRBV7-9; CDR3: CASSFRRFGSFETQYF; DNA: TGTGCCAGCAGCTTCAGAAGGTTTGGCAGTTTTGAGACCCAGTACTTC
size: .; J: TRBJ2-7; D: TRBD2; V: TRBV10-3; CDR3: CAIRYSGGDNEQYF; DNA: TGTGCCATCAGATATAGCGGGGGCGACAATGAGCAGTACTTC
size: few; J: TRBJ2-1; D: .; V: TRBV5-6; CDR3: CASSLKGNTYNEQFF; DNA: TGTGCCAGCAGCCTGAAGGGGAACACGTACAATGAGCAGTTCTTC
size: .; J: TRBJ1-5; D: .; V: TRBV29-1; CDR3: CSASFGEAGNQPQHF; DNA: TGCAGCGCCTCCTTTGGGGAGGCTGGCAATCAGCCCCAGCATTTT
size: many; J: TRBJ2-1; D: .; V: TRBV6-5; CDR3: CASSFRDNNEQFF; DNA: TGTGCCAGCAGTTTCCGGGACAACAATGAGCAGTTCTTC
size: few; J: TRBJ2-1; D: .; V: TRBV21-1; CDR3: CASIPGPLAGGYNEQFF; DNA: TGTGCCAGCATCCCAGGGCCATTAGCGGGAGGGTACAATGAGCAGTTCTTC
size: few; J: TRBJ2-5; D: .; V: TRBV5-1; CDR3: CASSLVGVKTQYF; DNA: TGTGCCAGCAGTTTGGTGGGGGTGAAGACCCAGTACTTC
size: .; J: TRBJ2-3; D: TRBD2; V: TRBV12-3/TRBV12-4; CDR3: CASSTRTSATDTQYF; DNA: TGTGCCAGCAGTACCAGGACTAGCGCCACAGATACGCAGTATTTT
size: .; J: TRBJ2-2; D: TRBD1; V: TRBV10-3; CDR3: CAISDRGFYTGELFF; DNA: TGCGCCATCAGCGACAGGGGTTTTTATACCGGGGAGCTGTTTTTT
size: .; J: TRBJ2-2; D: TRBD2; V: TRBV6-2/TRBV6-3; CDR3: CASRKGSGSTGELFF; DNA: TGTGCCAGCAGAAAGGGTAGCGGGAGCACCGGGGAGCTGTTTTTT
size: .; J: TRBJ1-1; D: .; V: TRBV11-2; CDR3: CASSLAGGAIEEAFF; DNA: TGTGCCAGCAGCTTAGCGGGAGGGGCTATAGAAGAAGCTTTCTTT
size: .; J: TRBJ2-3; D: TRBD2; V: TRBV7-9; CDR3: CASSISRGSGSYSTDTQYF; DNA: TGTGCCAGCAGCATCTCTCGGGGTAGCGGGAGCTACAGCACAGATACGCAGTATTTT
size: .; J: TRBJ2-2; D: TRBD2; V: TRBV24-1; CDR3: CATTQSSGNTGELFF; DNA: TGTGCCACCACGCAATCTAGCGGGAACACCGGGGAGCTGTTTTTT
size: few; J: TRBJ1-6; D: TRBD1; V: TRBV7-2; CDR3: CASSLPPGQGRSPLHF; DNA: TGTGCCAGCAGCTTACCTCCGGGACAGGGAAGGTCACCCCTCCACTTT
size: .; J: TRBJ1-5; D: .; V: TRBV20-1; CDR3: CSARDRGGRDRNQPQHF; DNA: TGCAGTGCTAGAGATCGGGGAGGCAGGGATCGCAATCAGCCCCAGCATTTT
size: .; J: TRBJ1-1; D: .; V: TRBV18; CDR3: CASSLESHYTEAFF; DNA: TGTGCCAGCTCACTTGAGAGCCACTACACTGAAGCTTTCTTT
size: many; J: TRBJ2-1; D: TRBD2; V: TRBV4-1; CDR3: CASSQVGLAAYNEQFF; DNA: TGCGCCAGCAGCCAAGTCGGTCTAGCGGCTTACAATGAGCAGTTCTTC
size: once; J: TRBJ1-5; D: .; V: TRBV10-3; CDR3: CAISEWEVGQPQHF; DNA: TGTGCCATCAGTGAATGGGAGGTTGGGCAGCCCCAGCATTTT
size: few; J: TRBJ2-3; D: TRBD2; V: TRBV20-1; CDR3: CSAPERGRGHTDTQYF; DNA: TGCAGTGCTCCAGAACGCGGGAGGGGACACACAGATACGCAGTATTTT
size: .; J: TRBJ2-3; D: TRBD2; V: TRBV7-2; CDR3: CASSSTSGPNTDTQYF; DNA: TGTGCCAGCAGCTCGACTAGCGGGCCAAACACAGATACGCAGTATTTT
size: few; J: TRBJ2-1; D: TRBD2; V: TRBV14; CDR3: CASSQDRGLAGVGEQFF; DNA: TGTGCCAGCAGCCAAGATAGGGGACTAGCGGGAGTAGGGGAGCAGTTCTTC
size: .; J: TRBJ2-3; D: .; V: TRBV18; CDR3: CASSPPLRAFTDTQYF; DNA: TGTGCCAGCTCACCACCTCTGCGGGCTTTCACAGATACGCAGTATTTT
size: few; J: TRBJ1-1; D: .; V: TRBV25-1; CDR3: CASSDTGKNTEAFF; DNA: TGTGCCAGCAGTGACACCGGGAAGAACACTGAAGCTTTCTTT
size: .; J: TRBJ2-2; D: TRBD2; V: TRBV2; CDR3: CASSGLAEANTGELFF; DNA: TGTGCCAGCAGCGGACTAGCGGAAGCGAACACCGGGGAGCTGTTTTTT
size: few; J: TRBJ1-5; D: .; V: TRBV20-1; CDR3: CSARGGVYSNQPQHF; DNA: TGCAGTGCTAGAGGTGGGGTTTATAGCAATCAGCCCCAGCATTTT
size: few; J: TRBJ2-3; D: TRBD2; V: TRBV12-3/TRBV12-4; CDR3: CASSWTSASSTDTQYF; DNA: TGTGCCAGCAGCTGGACTAGCGCTTCTAGCACAGATACGCAGTATTTT
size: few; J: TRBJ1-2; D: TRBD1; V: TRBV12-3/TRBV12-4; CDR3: CASRTWAGGPNYGYTF; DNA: TGTGCCAGCAGGACTTGGGCAGGGGGCCCAAACTATGGCTACACCTTC
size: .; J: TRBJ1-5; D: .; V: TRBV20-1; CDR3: CSARDTGTRNQPQHF; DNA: TGCAGTGCTAGAGATACAGGGACACGCAATCAGCCCCAGCATTTT
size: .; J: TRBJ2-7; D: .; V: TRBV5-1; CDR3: CASSLYFKLGEEYF; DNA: TGCGCCAGCAGCTTGTATTTCAAGTTAGGGGAAGAGTACTTC